This T cell receptor (beta chain) was found in a study of T cell responses to AZD1222 COVID-19 vaccine. The study, taken as a whole, reports: Most donors were white British and more were female, and clonal diversity was possibly underestimated.

The assay was immunoSEQ multiplex PCR, and TCRdb's table has in-frame clones only and misses some. The sample includes about 130,000 clones, just under 95% of them seen just once. As for this clone: Its antigen is currently unknown.

The CDR3 consists of 14 residues. Trimming took 0 bases from V and 6 from J, leaving 9 bases between them. Germline-derived CDR1 and CDR2 are MNHEY and SVGAGI. V gene TRBV6-5 combines with J gene TRBJ2-1; D call uncertain. The sequence came from an adult who received the AZD1222 COVID-19 vaccine. The sequencing here drew on peripheral blood, taken 28 days after the second AZD1222 dose. The CDR3: CASSYSPLRNEQFF. For the CDR3, the DNA is TGTGCCAGCAGTTACTCACCACTTCGCAATGAGCAGTTCTTC.